One and the same sample provided the 15 T cell receptor beta chains below, sequenced in a study of blood T cell repertoires in COVID-19 (dated by TCRdb to 2019 to 2021). The protocol used for the library was the immunoSEQ multiplex PCR assay. Drawn from immuneACCESS, this table holds only the in-frame rearrangements with V and J called that TCRdb kept. Clones are partly lost; checked studies trace under half to an unresolved V gene and leave the rest unexplained. In all, the sample holds fewer than 350,000 clones, and approximately 89% of those were seen once. In total, the top ten clones hold over 3.5% of the sample. The specimen was peripheral blood. These receptors all stem from a woman aged 55-69 years with COVID-19, enrolled during active disease.

DNA for the CDR3: TGTGCCAGCAGCGCCCAGACTAGCGGGGGCCAGTTCTTC. As protein: CASSAQTSGGQFF. The V call is TRBV9, the J call TRBJ2-1; 12 nucleotides align to TRBD2. V shed 3 bases, J shed 13 bases, and the junction held 5 bases outside the gene matches. Germline V gene data show CDR1 as SGDLS and CDR2 as YYNGEE. This CDR3 has 13 amino acids.

J is TRBJ1-1 and V is TRBV6-6, with D unclear. V lost 0 bases and J lost 1, with 6 bases in between. This CDR3 comprises 14 residues. Germline-derived CDR1 and CDR2 are MNHNY and SVGAGI (reference sequence). In DNA, the CDR3 is TGTGCCAGCAGTTACTCGGTCGGGAACACTGAAGCTTTCTTT. Residues: CASSYSVGNTEAFF.

The rearrangement joins TRBV21-1 to TRBJ1-6; TRBD1 reflects the table's D call only, with no check against the DNA. TRBV21-1 constitutes a pseudogene. This CDR3 has 17 residues. CDR3 nucleotide sequence: TGTGCCAGCAGCAAAGGACAGATCCGCTCCTATAATTCACCCCTCCACTTT. It specifies CASSKGQIRSYNSPLHF.

This chain uses TRBV5-1 with TRBJ1-1; D is uncertain. The CDR3 loop spans 12 amino acids. Trimming shortened V by 4 bases and J by 6 bases, and 10 bases separated the two germline ends. Germline V gives CDR1 SGHRS, CDR2 YFSETQ. CDR3 bases: TGCGCCAGCAGCACACCGGGGTCTGAAGCTTTCTTT. It translates to CASSTPGSEAFF.

This chain uses TRBV2 with TRBJ1-5, with D possibly matching TRBD1 (5 bases). The CDR3 totals 14 residues. CDR1 SNHLY and CDR2 FYNNEI come from the germline V gene. Trimming cost V 5 bases and J 5 bases, with 13 bases left between them. The CDR3 DNA reads as TGTGCCAGCAGTCCCCCGCCCAGGGATCAGCCCCAGCATTTT. Amino acids: CASSPPPRDQPQHF.

The chain joins TRBV10-3 to TRBJ1-1; D perhaps matches TRBD1 (6 bases). V lost 0 bases, J lost 11 bases, and 19 bases lay in between. This CDR3 is 15 amino acids long. CDR1 ENHRY and CDR2 SYGVKD come from the germline V gene. This CDR3 is CAISESLGGAELAFF. The CDR3 region has the DNA TGTGCCATCAGTGAGTCGCTTGGGGGCGCGGAGTTGGCTTTCTTT.

This clone came up once. This chain uses TRBV4-1 with TRBJ1-3; 10 nucleotides match TRBD1. With 0 bases clipped from V and 10 bases from J, the junction kept 15 bases outside the gene matches. The CDR3 extends over 18 amino acids. Germline values: CDR1 MGHRA, CDR2 YSYEKL. The CDR3 sequence: CASSQDQVGGQGIRTIYF. The CDR3, as DNA: TGCGCCAGCAGCCAAGATCAAGTAGGGGGACAGGGGATAAGGACCATATATTTT.

Worth noting for this clone: The same CDR3 also results from other DNA sequences found in this sample. The rearrangement joins TRBV5-4 to TRBJ1-1, with TRBD1 matching 9 bases. After removal of 4 bases from V and 5 bases from J, the junction contained 3 bases not matched to a gene. This CDR3 spans 13 amino acids. Germline CDR1 and CDR2: SGHNT and YYREEE (reference sequence). The CDR3 is CASSRDRVTEAFF. The CDR3 nucleotides read TGTGCCAGCAGCCGGGACAGGGTTACTGAAGCTTTCTTT.

This chain links TRBV18 with TRBJ2-4; 12 bases line up with TRBD2. In germline, CDR1 is KGHSH, CDR2 LQKENI. V was pared by 6 bases and J by 0 bases, with 6 bases of the junction left unmatched. This CDR3 has 17 amino acids. As DNA, the CDR3 is TGTGCCAGCTCTGGACTAGCGGGGCCCGTAGCCAAAAACATTCAGTACTTC. Amino acid sequence: CASSGLAGPVAKNIQYF.

The rearrangement joins TRBV2 to TRBJ2-6; D is unresolved. V lost 2 bases and J lost 1, with 6 bases in between. The CDR3 totals 15 residues. Germline assignment: CDR1 SNHLY and CDR2 FYNNEI. The CDR3 spells CASSERSSGANVLTF. For the CDR3, the DNA is TGTGCCAGCAGTGAAAGGAGTTCTGGGGCCAACGTCCTGACTTTC.

The J gene is TRBJ1-1, the V gene TRBV16; no definite D call. The CDR3 covers 14 residues. The germline V and J ends were trimmed by 4 bases and 1 base, with 10 bases remaining between them. CDR1 is KGHSY, CDR2 FQNENV, per germline. CDR3 amino acids: CASSLLRENTEAFF. Here the CDR3 DNA reads TGTGCCAGCAGCCTCCTCCGGGAGAACACTGAAGCTTTCTTT. The complete variable domain, with remaining parts taken from reference TRBV16 and TRBJ1-1, reads GEEVAQTPKHLVRGEGQKAKLYCAPIKGHSYVFWYQQVLKNEFKFLISFQNENVFDETGMPKERFSAKCLPNSPCSLEIQATKLEDSAVYFCASSLLRENTEAFFGQGTRLTVV.

The chain joins TRBV7-3 to TRBJ1-1; 7 bases line up with TRBD1. Germline loops: CDR1 SGHTA, CDR2 FQGTGA. Unmatched junction bases numbered 2, after V lost 0 bases and J lost 1 base. CDR3 size: 15 residues. CDR3 loop: CASSLTGQPNTEAFF. CDR3 coding DNA: TGTGCCAGCAGCTTAACGGGACAGCCGAACACTGAAGCTTTCTTT.

In its sample, this clone was seen a few times. V gene TRBV6-5 combines with J gene TRBJ1-1; D gene unclear. In germline, CDR1 is MNHEY, CDR2 SVGAGI. This CDR3 has 11 residues. The V end lost 4 bases, the J end lost 6 bases, and 6 bases lay between the germline ends. The CDR3 protein is CASSSRAEAFF. In DNA, the CDR3 is TGTGCCAGCAGTTCCCGCGCTGAAGCTTTCTTT.

This chain connects TRBV6-4 to TRBJ1-5, with D unclear. Germline CDR1 reads MRHNA; CDR2 reads SNTAGT. The CDR3 length is 11 residues. V gave up 7 bases and J gave up 6 bases, with 7 bases separating them. The DNA for the CDR3 is TGTGCCAGCACTAGTATTCAGCCCCAGCATTTT. Translation gives CASTSIQPQHF.

V usage is TRBV30 and J usage is TRBJ1-3, with D unclear. V was trimmed by 1 base and J by 2 bases, leaving 9 bases between them. The germline V gene encodes CDR1 GTSNPN and CDR2 SVGIG (reference sequence). The CDR3 extends over 14 amino acids. The CDR3 sequence: CAWSEGAPGNTIYF. In DNA, the CDR3 is TGTGCCTGGAGTGAGGGAGCTCCTGGAAACACCATATATTTT.